This TCR beta chain is drawn from a study of shared clonotypes between healthy human individuals. Germline V gene sequence: CDR1 GTSNPN, CDR2 SVGIG (reference sequence). This CDR3 contains 14 residues. The V gene lost 4 bases and the J gene lost 6 bases, with 13 bases spanning the gap. The data were produced by immunoSEQ multiplex PCR, yet TCRdb's version contains in-frame clones alone and is incomplete. Of about 450,000 clones in the sample, 79% were seen once. This chain joins TRBV30 and TRBJ1-6; TRBD1 is a possible D gene (5 bases). Sequenced input: PBMCs. This clonotype was obtained from a woman between 40 and 50 years old in good health. Some clones in this sample may be carry-over from other donors' samples. The CDR3 DNA reads TGTGCCTGGAACCGGCCTCAGGGTAATTCACCCCTCCACTTT. Amino acids: CAWNRPQGNSPLHF.